The 32 T cell receptor beta chains in this list originate from one sample, sequenced in a study of blood T cell repertoires in COVID-19. The repertoire was sequenced with immunoSEQ multiplex PCR; TCRdb's copy has only in-frame clones and lacks some. In the table there are under 250,000 clones, around four fifths of which are singletons. The source material was peripheral blood. The source is a man between 35 and 55 years old with active or convalescent COVID-19.

The chain combines TRBV27 with TRBJ2-7; TRBD1 matches 7 bases. With V trimmed by 5 bases and J by 1 base, 8 bases remained unmatched. Germline V CDR1 and CDR2: MNHEY, SMNVEV (reference sequence). This CDR3 is 15 amino acids long. The CDR3 region has the DNA TGTGCCAGCAGTCCTAAAAGGGGGCTGTCCTACGAGCAGTACTTC. Its protein product is CASSPKRGLSYEQYF.

The J gene is TRBJ1-1, the V gene TRBV29-1, with D unresolved. CDR1 is SQVTM and CDR2 is ANQGSEA in the germline V gene. The CDR3 has 13 amino acids. Trimming took off 1 base at V and 0 bases at J, with 6 bases between the two ends. The DNA for the CDR3 is TGCAGCGTTGAAGGGCTGATGAACACTGAAGCTTTCTTT. Protein product: CSVEGLMNTEAFF.

The chain carries TRBV11-2 and TRBJ1-1, with 7 bases that match TRBD1. This CDR3 comprises 16 residues. The germline V gene has CDR1 SGHAT and CDR2 FQNNGV. With V trimmed by 1 base and J by 4 bases, 9 bases remained unmatched. The CDR3 sequence is CASSLGSGGLGTEAFF. The CDR3 DNA reads TGTGCCAGCAGCTTAGGGTCAGGGGGTCTTGGCACTGAAGCTTTCTTT. The complete variable domain, with remaining parts taken from reference TRBV11-2 and TRBJ1-1, reads EAGVAQSPRYKIIEKRQSVAFWCNPISGHATLYWYQQILGQGPKLLIQFQNNGVVDDSQLPKDRFSAERLKGVDSTLKIQPAKLEDSAVYLCASSLGSGGLGTEAFFGQGTRLTVV.

The gene calls are TRBV7-9 and TRBJ2-7; 7 bases line up with TRBD1. The V segment lost 5 bases and the J segment 1 base; nucleotides outside the gene matches: 2. Looked up from germline, CDR1 is SEHNR and CDR2 is FQNEAQ (reference sequence). The CDR3 covers 13 residues. The CDR3 protein is CASSTGASYEQYF. Here the CDR3 DNA reads TGTGCCAGCAGCACAGGGGCGTCCTACGAGCAGTACTTC.

This rearrangement joins TRBV30 to TRBJ1-2; 7 bases are shared with TRBD1. V lost 5 bases, J lost 4 bases, and 16 bases stayed unmatched. The CDR3 consists of 16 residues. Germline-derived CDR1 and CDR2 are GTSNPN and SVGIG (reference sequence). The CDR3 is CAWGSYQQGPGYGYTF. Here the CDR3 DNA reads TGTGCCTGGGGATCGTACCAACAGGGGCCTGGCTATGGCTACACCTTC.

This clone has a count of ten or more. The chain has TRBV2 and TRBJ1-4; D gene ambiguous. Trimming cost V 8 bases and J 4 bases, with 11 bases left between them. Germline V gene data show CDR1 as SNHLY and CDR2 as FYNNEI. The CDR3 runs 13 residues. The chain's CDR3 is CASWERGNEKLFF. As DNA, the CDR3 is TGTGCCAGCTGGGAGCGGGGTAATGAAAAACTGTTTTTT.

Worth noting for this clone: The junction departs from the called germline gene at one end, perhaps through a read error. The chain couples TRBV27 to TRBJ1-5; 7 nucleotides agree with TRBD1. The germline V gene has CDR1 MNHEY and CDR2 SMNVEV (reference sequence). The CDR3 contains 16 residues. Here the CDR3 reads CASSLSTGLSNQPQHF. The CDR3, as DNA: TGTGCCAGCAGTCTATCGACAGGGCTTAGCAATCAGCCCCAGCATTTT.

The chain combines TRBV11-2 with TRBJ1-4; tentatively, D is TRBD1 (5 bases). Germline V gene sequence: CDR1 SGHAT, CDR2 FQNNGV. The CDR3 is 16 residues long. The V end was cut by 0 bases, the J end by 3 bases, with 11 bases between. DNA of the CDR3: TGTGCCAGCAGCTTAGAGGCACAGGTCCCTAATGAAAAACTGTTTTTT. Its protein is CASSLEAQVPNEKLFF.

The chain joins TRBV5-5 to TRBJ2-1; maybe TRBD2 (6 bases). This CDR3 contains 15 residues. Trimming left V 0 bases short and J 1 base short, with 8 bases between. Germline CDR1 and CDR2: SGHKS and YYEKEE (reference sequence). The CDR3 DNA follows: TGTGCCAGCAGCTTGGCGGGACTGTCCTACAATGAGCAGTTCTTC. Amino acids: CASSLAGLSYNEQFF.

The gene calls are TRBV2 and TRBJ2-5, with a weak D call TRBD1 (6 bases). Looked up from germline, CDR1 is SNHLY and CDR2 is FYNNEI. The V gene lost 7 bases and the J gene lost 5 bases, with 17 bases spanning the gap. The CDR3 is 14 amino acids. Written as DNA, the CDR3 is TGTGCCAGCACCCCCAATAGGGGGTTGGAGACCCAGTACTTC. This codes for CASTPNRGLETQYF.

V usage is TRBV5-3 and J usage is TRBJ2-7; 9 bases match TRBD1. TRBV5-3 counts as an open reading frame of uncertain function. This CDR3 is 16 amino acids long. V trimming: 1 base; J trimming: 6 bases; junction bases outside the gene matches: 11. The CDR3 sequence is CARSLYLRDRVSEQYF. The CDR3 DNA is TGTGCCAGAAGCTTGTATCTTAGGGACAGGGTCTCCGAGCAGTACTTC.

V is TRBV6-5 and J is TRBJ2-7; 8 positions agree with TRBD1. Germline V gives CDR1 MNHEY, CDR2 SVGAGI. The CDR3 totals 15 residues. V trimming: 6 bases; J trimming: 3 bases; junction bases outside the gene matches: 10. The CDR3: CASRAGQGEHYEQYF. CDR3 nucleotide sequence: TGTGCCAGCAGGGCCGGACAGGGAGAACACTACGAGCAGTACTTC.

The CDR3 sequence: CASSSSGASVSNQPQHF. The CDR3 DNA is TGTGCCAGTAGTAGTTCGGGAGCGTCCGTGAGCAATCAGCCCCAGCATTTT. This rearrangement joins TRBV19 to TRBJ1-5; D remains ambiguous. Germline CDR1 LNHDA, CDR2 SQIVND (reference sequence). Trimming shortened V by 4 bases and J by 1 base, and 17 bases separated the two germline ends. The CDR3 is 17 residues long.

This chain uses TRBV6-5 with TRBJ2-3, with D possibly matching TRBD1 (5 bases). Between the trimmed V and J ends, which lost 5 bases and 0 bases, there was a span of 12 bases. Germline CDR1 reads MNHEY; CDR2 reads SVGAGI. The CDR3 is 15 residues long. CDR3 loop: CASSTWGPSTDTQYF. The CDR3 DNA reads as TGTGCCAGCAGTACGTGGGGCCCTAGCACAGATACGCAGTATTTT.

V and J are TRBV28 and TRBJ1-4; D not resolved. Trimming shortened V by 3 bases and J by 8 bases, and 10 bases separated the two germline ends. Germline V CDR1 and CDR2: MDHEN, SYDVKM. The CDR3 sequence is 13 residues long. CDR3 DNA sequence: TGTGCCAGCAGTTTGAGAGGGTACGAAAAACTGTTTTTT. Its translation is CASSLRGYEKLFF.

This chain joins TRBV6-1 and TRBJ2-7; D is ambiguous. The V and J ends lost 2 bases and 2 bases respectively, with 4 bases between them. Germline V CDR1 and CDR2: MNHNS, SASEGT. The CDR3 covers 12 residues. The chain's CDR3 is CASSETPYEQYF. The CDR3 DNA sequence: TGTGCCAGCAGTGAAACTCCCTACGAGCAGTACTTC.

This chain connects TRBV7-2 to TRBJ2-7; the match to TRBD2 covers 11 bases. The CDR3 sequence is 14 residues long. Germline-derived CDR1 and CDR2 are SGHTA and FQGNSA. Trimming took 1 base from V and 7 from J; bases not matched to a gene: 3. The CDR3 reads CASSLELAGGEQYF. CDR3 coding DNA: TGTGCCAGCAGCTTAGAGTTAGCGGGGGGGGAGCAGTACTTC.

This chain uses TRBV5-8 with TRBJ1-2, with D possibly matching TRBD1 (5 bases). The V gene lost 0 bases and the J gene lost 4 bases, with 16 bases spanning the gap. The germline V gene encodes CDR1 SGHTS and CDR2 YDEGEE. There are 16 residues in the CDR3. The CDR3 DNA sequence: TGTGCCAGCAGCTTGGACAGGACAACCTCTCGCTATGGCTACACCTTC. This encodes CASSLDRTTSRYGYTF.

The chain uses TRBV29-1 and TRBJ2-7; D is perhaps TRBD2 (5 bases). The germline V and J ends were trimmed by 2 bases and 7 bases, with 15 bases remaining between them. The CDR3 totals 13 residues. Germline V gene sequence: CDR1 SQVTM, CDR2 ANQGSEA. The DNA for the CDR3 is TGCAGCGTTGAAAGCGGCCCGGGTGGGGAGCAGTACTTC. Amino acid sequence: CSVESGPGGEQYF.

This clone was observed a few times. The genes are TRBV6-5 and TRBJ1-4; D gene ambiguous. This CDR3 spans 14 amino acids. Germline V CDR1 and CDR2: MNHEY, SVGAGI. V lost 5 bases, J lost 0 bases, and 7 bases lay in between. DNA for the CDR3: TGTGCCAGCAGTCCGGTTGCAACTAATGAAAAACTGTTTTTT. It is translated as CASSPVATNEKLFF.

J is TRBJ1-2 and V is TRBV5-5; 8 bases are a match to TRBD1. V trimming: 4 bases; J trimming: 4 bases; junction bases outside the gene matches: 12. The CDR3 is 16 amino acids. CDR1 SGHKS and CDR2 YYEKEE come from the germline V gene (reference sequence). CDR3 residues: CASSPPQGVGTYGYTF. CDR3 nucleotide sequence: TGTGCCAGCAGCCCACCACAGGGGGTTGGAACCTATGGCTACACCTTC.

The chain uses TRBV19 and TRBJ1-5; 9 nucleotides match TRBD1. CDR3 length: 19 residues. Trimming cost V 7 bases and J 7 bases; bases outside gene matches: 23. From germline, CDR1 is LNHDA and CDR2 SQIVND (reference sequence). DNA for the CDR3: TGTGCCAGTACTAGACGGGTTCGCGGTCCGGGACAGGGAAACCAGCCCCAGCATTTT. Encoded protein: CASTRRVRGPGQGNQPQHF.

Written as DNA, the CDR3 is TGTGCCAGCACCCAGGGGTTGGGACAGGGGGCAGATACGCAGTATTTT. It specifies CASTQGLGQGADTQYF. The chain joins TRBV2 to TRBJ2-3; 11 bases match TRBD1. The V gene's germline CDR1 is SNHLY and CDR2 FYNNEI. With V trimmed by 7 bases and J by 4 bases, 10 bases remained unmatched. The CDR3 is 16 amino acids. The entire variable domain, with the rest obtained from reference TRBV2 and TRBJ2-3, is as follows: EPEVTQTPSHQVTQMGQEVILRCVPISNHLYFYWYRQILGQKVEFLVSFYNNEISEKSEIFDDQFSVERPDGSNFTLKIRSTKLEDSAMYFCASTQGLGQGADTQYFGPGTRLTVL.

This sequence joins TRBV6-5 and TRBJ2-7; 8 nucleotides agree with TRBD1. Germline V gene data show CDR1 as MNHEY and CDR2 as SVGAGI. This CDR3 comprises 15 residues. J lost 3 bases, V lost 0 bases, and 4 bases had no gene match. The CDR3 nucleotides read TGTGCCAGCAGTTACTCGGACAGGGTTTTCTACGAGCAGTACTTC. This gives the protein CASSYSDRVFYEQYF.

The CDR3 sequence: CASRQDGIGEQFF. Here the CDR3 DNA reads TGTGCCAGCAGACAGGATGGGATTGGGGAGCAGTTCTTC. This rearrangement joins TRBV6-5 to TRBJ2-1, with a possible D match to TRBD1 (5 bases). CDR3 length: 13 amino acids. CDR1 MNHEY and CDR2 SVGAGI come from the germline V gene. Trimming took off 6 bases at V and 10 bases at J, with 16 bases between the two ends.

The V gene is TRBV12-5, the J gene TRBJ2-3; TRBD1 aligns across 7 bases. J gave up 4 bases and V 6 bases, and 1 base lay outside the gene matches. The CDR3 is made up of 12 amino acids. Per germline, CDR1 LGHNT and CDR2 FRNRAP. The CDR3 DNA reads as TGTGCTAGTGGGACAGGGCCAGATACGCAGTATTTT. The encoded protein is CASGTGPDTQYF. Based on the CDR3 plus reference TRBV12-5 and TRBJ2-3, the full variable domain is DARVTQTPRHKVTEMGQEVTMRCQPILGHNTVFWYRQTMMQGLELLAYFRNRAPLDDSGMPKDRFSAEMPDATLATLKIQPSEPRDSAVYFCASGTGPDTQYFGPGTRLTVL.

The chain combines TRBV7-2 with TRBJ1-6; tentatively, D is TRBD1 (5 bases). CDR3 length: 16 residues. Germline lookup yields CDR1 SGHTA and CDR2 FQGNSA. V was cut by 5 bases and J by 0 bases, with 11 bases left in between. This CDR3 is CASSIQQASYNSPLHF. In DNA, the CDR3 is TGTGCCAGCAGCATTCAACAGGCCTCCTATAATTCACCCCTCCACTTT.

The chain uses TRBV5-4 and TRBJ2-2; the match to TRBD2 covers 9 bases. Germline values: CDR1 SGHNT, CDR2 YYREEE (reference sequence). This CDR3 has 18 residues. V shed 2 bases, J shed 1 base, and the junction held 9 bases outside the gene matches. The CDR3 sequence: CASSLGLAGGVNTGELFF. CDR3 DNA sequence: TGTGCCAGCAGCTTAGGACTCGCGGGGGGGGTGAACACCGGGGAGCTGTTTTTT.

This chain links TRBV11-2 with TRBJ1-1, with a tentative D call TRBD1 (5 bases). Germline V CDR1 and CDR2: SGHAT, FQNNGV. The V end was cut by 1 base, the J end by 6 bases, with 12 bases between. The CDR3 is 14 amino acids. Here the CDR3 reads CASSLGLGGAEAFF. The CDR3 DNA is TGTGCCAGCAGCTTAGGGCTGGGGGGGGCTGAAGCTTTCTTT.

The V gene is TRBV29-1, the J gene TRBJ1-1; D gene ambiguous. This CDR3 has 11 amino acids. Germline V CDR1 and CDR2: SQVTM, ANQGSEA. Trimming cost V 5 bases and J 7 bases, with 11 bases left between them. The CDR3 DNA is TGCAGCGTTCCACACAACCTTGAAGCTTTCTTT. Amino acid sequence: CSVPHNLEAFF.

The J gene is TRBJ2-3, the V gene TRBV27; 11 bases line up with TRBD2. The CDR3 covers 14 residues. V dropped 6 bases and J dropped 5; count of bases not matched to a gene: 4. Germline CDR1 and CDR2: MNHEY and SMNVEV (reference sequence). CDR3 loop: CASSTSGRGDTQYF. The CDR3 nucleotides are TGTGCCAGCAGCACTAGCGGGAGAGGAGATACGCAGTATTTT.

V is TRBV6-5 and J is TRBJ1-2; 9 positions agree with TRBD1. This CDR3 comprises 14 residues. Germline loops: CDR1 MNHEY, CDR2 SVGAGI. Trimming at V came to 6 bases and at J to 5 bases, leaving 7 bases not matched to a gene. The CDR3 spells CASRTLGQGYGYTF. CDR3 nucleotides: TGTGCCAGCAGGACCCTGGGACAGGGTTATGGCTACACCTTC.